This T cell receptor beta chain is from a study of response to subunit inactivated influenza vaccine. TCRdb itself ran the RT-PCR reads through MiXCR, one entry per CDR3 protein. This table holds 400,000 to 550,000 distinct CDR3 sequences, 25% found once. This TCR was sampled from a man in his fifties or sixties who received an inactivated influenza vaccine. The sample in question was CD4+ T cells sorted from PBMCs, obtained 5 to 6 days after vaccination.

CDR3 nucleotide sequence: TGTGCCAGCAGTTTAACAGCCCGGTACAGGGGCTCCTACGAGCAGTACTTC. Translating gives CASSLTARYRGSYEQYF. The gene calls are TRBV27 and TRBJ2-7; 7 nucleotides align to TRBD1. The ends lost 2 bases at V and 0 bases at J; junction bases unmatched: 10. The CDR3 sequence is 17 residues long. Germline values: CDR1 MNHEY, CDR2 SMNVEV (reference sequence).